A selection of T cell receptor beta chains follows, all from one sample in a study of blood T cell repertoires in COVID-19. Assay used: immunoSEQ multiplex PCR; TCRdb lists only in-frame clones, some missing. The sample holds tens of thousands of clones, around 85% seen once. Sequencing was carried out using peripheral blood. The receptor set was obtained from a human donor with active COVID-19. The donor label of this sample is uncertain. Each CDR3 is given without its conserved first and last residue. The D gene is left open where the match is weak. Size values are once, few and many counts, or a class for expanded clones, and some rows have none.

V: TRBV19
length: 12
size: .
J: TRBJ1-5
D: .
CDR3: ASRRDFRNQPQH

V: TRBV10-3
length: 11
size: .
J: TRBJ1-1
D: .
CDR3: AISATEHTEAF

V: TRBV30
length: 14
size: .
J: TRBJ1-4
D: TRBD1
CDR3: AWTPDRVGANEKLF

V: TRBV10-2
length: 17
size: .
J: TRBJ2-1
D: TRBD2
CDR3: ASSDPYSSGGRSYNEQF

V: TRBV18
length: 12
size: .
J: TRBJ2-7
D: TRBD1
CDR3: ASSPRQGRNEQY

V: TRBV7-7
length: 10
size: .
J: TRBJ2-5
D: .
CDR3: ASSSPGETQY

V: TRBV2
length: 13
size: .
J: TRBJ2-2
D: TRBD2
CDR3: ASSEREGAGGELF

V: TRBV10-3
length: 13
size: .
J: TRBJ2-6
D: .
CDR3: AITPGQSGANVLT

V: TRBV6-5
length: 13
size: once
J: TRBJ1-2
D: TRBD1
CDR3: ASTPTGGRGYGYT

V: TRBV13
length: 12
size: .
J: TRBJ2-3
D: .
CDR3: ASSFGQTIDTQY

V: TRBV6-4
length: 13
size: once
J: TRBJ2-1
D: TRBD2
CDR3: ASSESSGGHNEQF

V: TRBV5-1
length: 13
size: once
J: TRBJ1-4
D: .
CDR3: ASSLGRGGGEKLF

V: TRBV6-6
length: 13
size: once
J: TRBJ1-6
D: TRBD1
CDR3: ASSRGQGAFSPLH

V: TRBV7-8
length: 11
size: once
J: TRBJ2-5
D: .
CDR3: ASSLAAVETQY

V: TRBV18
length: 13
size: .
J: TRBJ1-6
D: TRBD1
CDR3: ASSRGTANNSPLH

V: TRBV5-5
length: 12
size: .
J: TRBJ1-1
D: .
CDR3: ASSLPGMNTEAF

V: TRBV24-1
length: 11
size: .
J: TRBJ2-3
D: .
CDR3: ATSDLSADTQY

V: TRBV2
length: 12
size: medium-sized
J: TRBJ2-6
D: .
CDR3: ASSGYSGANVLT

V: TRBV10-2
length: 13
size: once
J: TRBJ1-6
D: .
CDR3: ASSESLGASSPLH

V: TRBV9
length: 12
size: .
J: TRBJ2-6
D: .
CDR3: ASSVESGANVLT

V: TRBV6-6
length: 11
size: .
J: TRBJ2-1
D: .
CDR3: ASSFSYYNEQF

V: TRBV7-9
length: 13
size: .
J: TRBJ2-5
D: TRBD2
CDR3: ASSRGGRNRETQY

V: TRBV5-1
length: 14
size: .
J: TRBJ2-5
D: TRBD1
CDR3: ASSLAGAGGQETQY

V: TRBV9
length: 13
size: .
J: TRBJ2-1
D: TRBD2
CDR3: ASSVGSGAYNEQF

V: TRBV6-4
length: 13
size: .
J: TRBJ1-6
D: .
CDR3: ASSESGADNSPLH

V: TRBV4-1
length: 14
size: .
J: TRBJ2-5
D: TRBD1
CDR3: ASSQATGAAQETQY

V: TRBV19
length: 13
size: once
J: TRBJ1-1
D: TRBD1
CDR3: ASSLRTGMNTEAF

V: TRBV11-1
length: 12
size: .
J: TRBJ1-1
D: TRBD1
CDR3: ASSFQGGTTEAF

V: TRBV7-9
length: 16
size: .
J: TRBJ1-5
D: .
CDR3: ASSFSGLVRGGNQPQH

V: TRBV28
length: 14
size: .
J: TRBJ2-1
D: TRBD1
CDR3: ASSLLGDSSYNEQF

V: TRBV4-3
length: 12
size: .
J: TRBJ2-7
D: TRBD2
CDR3: ASSQDTQGGEQY

V: TRBV2
length: 12
size: .
J: TRBJ2-7
D: TRBD2
CDR3: ASSREAPEYEQY